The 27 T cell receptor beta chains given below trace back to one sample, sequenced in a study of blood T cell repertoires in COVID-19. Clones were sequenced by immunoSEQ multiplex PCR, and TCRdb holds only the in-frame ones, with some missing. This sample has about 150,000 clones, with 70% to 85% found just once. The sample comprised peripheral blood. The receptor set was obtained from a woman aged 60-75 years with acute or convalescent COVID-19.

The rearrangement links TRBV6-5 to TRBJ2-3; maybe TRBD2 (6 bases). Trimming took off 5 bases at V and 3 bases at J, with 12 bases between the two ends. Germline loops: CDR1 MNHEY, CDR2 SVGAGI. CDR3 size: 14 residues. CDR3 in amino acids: CASSRLEGTDTQYF. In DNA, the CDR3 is TGTGCCAGCAGTCGACTAGAAGGAACAGATACGCAGTATTTT.

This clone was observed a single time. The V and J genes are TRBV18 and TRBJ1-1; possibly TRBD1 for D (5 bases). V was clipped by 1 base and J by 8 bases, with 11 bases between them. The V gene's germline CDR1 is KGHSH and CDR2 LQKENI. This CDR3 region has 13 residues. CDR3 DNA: TGTGCCAGCTCACCACGGCAGGGCTTGGAAGCTTTCTTT. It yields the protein CASSPRQGLEAFF.

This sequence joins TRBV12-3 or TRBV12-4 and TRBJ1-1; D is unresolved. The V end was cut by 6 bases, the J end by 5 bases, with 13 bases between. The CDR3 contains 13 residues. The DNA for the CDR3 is TGTGCCAGCAGAACGGCGAGGTCAACTGAAGCTTTCTTT. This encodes CASRTARSTEAFF.

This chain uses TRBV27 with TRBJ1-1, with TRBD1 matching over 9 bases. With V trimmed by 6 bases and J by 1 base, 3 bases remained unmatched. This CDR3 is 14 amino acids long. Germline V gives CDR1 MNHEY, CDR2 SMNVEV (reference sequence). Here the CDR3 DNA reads TGTGCCAGCAGGGGACAGGGATGGAACACTGAAGCTTTCTTT. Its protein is CASRGQGWNTEAFF.

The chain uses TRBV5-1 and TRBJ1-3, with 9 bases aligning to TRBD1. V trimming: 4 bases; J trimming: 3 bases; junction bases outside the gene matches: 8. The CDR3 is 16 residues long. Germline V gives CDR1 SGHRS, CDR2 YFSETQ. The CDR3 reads CASSTSTGGSGNTIYF. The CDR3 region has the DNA TGCGCCAGCAGCACCAGTACAGGGGGCAGTGGAAACACCATATATTTT.

The CDR3 coding sequence is TGTGCCAGCAGCTCACGAGCGGGGGGGCCGAGTGAGCAGTTCTTC. This sequence encodes CASSSRAGGPSEQFF. This chain uses TRBV5-8 with TRBJ2-1; TRBD2 matches 10 bases. V lost 3 bases and J lost 9; bases outside the gene matches: 9. The V gene's germline CDR1 is SGHTS and CDR2 YDEGEE. There are 15 residues in the CDR3.

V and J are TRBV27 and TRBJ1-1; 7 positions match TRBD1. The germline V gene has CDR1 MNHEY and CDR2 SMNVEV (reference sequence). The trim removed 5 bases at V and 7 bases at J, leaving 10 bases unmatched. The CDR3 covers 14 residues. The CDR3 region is CASSPKPGQSEAFF. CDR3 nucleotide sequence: TGTGCCAGCAGTCCTAAACCGGGACAGAGTGAAGCTTTCTTT.

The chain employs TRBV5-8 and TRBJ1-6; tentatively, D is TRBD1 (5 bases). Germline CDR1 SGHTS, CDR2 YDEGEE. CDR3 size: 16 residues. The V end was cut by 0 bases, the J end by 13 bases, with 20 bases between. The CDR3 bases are TGTGCCAGCAGCTTGGCGGGGGACCCACCTGTGTTCCCCCTCCACTTT. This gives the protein CASSLAGDPPVFPLHF.

The CDR3 DNA sequence: TGTGCCAGCAGCCAAGGAAACAGCGGGGGTTACAATGAGCAGTTCTTC. Translated, it gives CASSQGNSGGYNEQFF. The chain joins TRBV3-1 (or the pseudogene TRBV3-2) to TRBJ2-1; 8 bases are a match to TRBD2. CDR1 is LGHDT, CDR2 YNNKEL, per germline (reference sequence). The CDR3 length is 16 residues. The junction had 6 bases not matched to a gene; V was cut back by 1 base and J by 4 bases.

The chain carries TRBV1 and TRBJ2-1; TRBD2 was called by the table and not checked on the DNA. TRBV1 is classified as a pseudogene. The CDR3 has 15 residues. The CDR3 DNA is TGCACCAGCAGCCAAGAGCGGGGGAGGTACAATGAGCAGTTCTTC. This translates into CTSSQERGRYNEQFF.

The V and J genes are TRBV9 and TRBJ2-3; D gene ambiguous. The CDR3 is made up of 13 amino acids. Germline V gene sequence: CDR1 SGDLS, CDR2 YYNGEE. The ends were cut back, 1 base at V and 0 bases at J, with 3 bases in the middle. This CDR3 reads CASSVSSTDTQYF. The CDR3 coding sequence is TGTGCCAGCAGCGTAAGCAGCACAGATACGCAGTATTTT. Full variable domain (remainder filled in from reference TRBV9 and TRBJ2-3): DSGVTQTPKHLITATGQRVTLRCSPRSGDLSVYWYQQSLDQGLQFLIQYYNGEERAKGNILERFSAQQFPDLHSELNLSSLELGDSALYFCASSVSSTDTQYFGPGTRLTVL.

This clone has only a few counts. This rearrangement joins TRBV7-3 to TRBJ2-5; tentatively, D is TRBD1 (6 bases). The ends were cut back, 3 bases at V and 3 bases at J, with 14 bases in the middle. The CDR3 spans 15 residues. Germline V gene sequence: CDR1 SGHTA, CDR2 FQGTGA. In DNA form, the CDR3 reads TGTGCCAGCAGCTTGGCCGGGACAACCAAAGAGACCCAGTACTTC. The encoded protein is CASSLAGTTKETQYF.

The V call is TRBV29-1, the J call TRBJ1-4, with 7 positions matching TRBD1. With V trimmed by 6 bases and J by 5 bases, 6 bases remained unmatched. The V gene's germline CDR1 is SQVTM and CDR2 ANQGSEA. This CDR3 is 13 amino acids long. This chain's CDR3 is CSVLGQKNEKLFF. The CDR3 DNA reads TGCAGCGTCCTGGGACAGAAGAATGAAAAACTGTTTTTT.

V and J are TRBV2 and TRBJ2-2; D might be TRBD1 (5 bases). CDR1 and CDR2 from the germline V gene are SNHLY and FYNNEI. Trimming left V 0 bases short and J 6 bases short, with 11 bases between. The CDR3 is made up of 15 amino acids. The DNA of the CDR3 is TGTGCCAGCAGTGAAGCAGGGGATTCAGCCGGGGAGCTGTTTTTT. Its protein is CASSEAGDSAGELFF. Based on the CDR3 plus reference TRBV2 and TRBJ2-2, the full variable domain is EPEVTQTPSHQVTQMGQEVILRCVPISNHLYFYWYRQILGQKVEFLVSFYNNEISEKSEIFDDQFSVERPDGSNFTLKIRSTKLEDSAMYFCASSEAGDSAGELFFGEGSRLTVL.

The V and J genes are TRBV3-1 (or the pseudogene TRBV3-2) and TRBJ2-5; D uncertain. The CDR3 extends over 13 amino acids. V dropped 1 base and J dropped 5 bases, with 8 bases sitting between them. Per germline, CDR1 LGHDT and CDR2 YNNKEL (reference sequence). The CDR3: CASSQGRQETQYF. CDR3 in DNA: TGTGCCAGCAGCCAAGGGCGGCAGGAGACCCAGTACTTC.

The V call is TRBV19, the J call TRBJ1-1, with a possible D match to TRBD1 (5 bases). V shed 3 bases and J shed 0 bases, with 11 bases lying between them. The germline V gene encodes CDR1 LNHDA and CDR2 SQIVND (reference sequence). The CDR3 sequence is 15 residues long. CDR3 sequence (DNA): TGTGCCAGTAGTATCTCGGCAGGGTTGAACACTGAAGCTTTCTTT. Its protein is CASSISAGLNTEAFF. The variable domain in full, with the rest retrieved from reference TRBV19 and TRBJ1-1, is DGGITQSPKYLFRKEGQNVTLSCEQNLNHDAMYWYRQDPGQGLRLIYYSQIVNDFQKGDIAEGYSVSREKKESFPLTVTSAQKNPTAFYLCASSISAGLNTEAFFGQGTRLTVV.

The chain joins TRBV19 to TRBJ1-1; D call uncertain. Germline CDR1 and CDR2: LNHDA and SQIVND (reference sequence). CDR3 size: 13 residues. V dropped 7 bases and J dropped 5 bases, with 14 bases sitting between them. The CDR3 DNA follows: TGTGCCAGTACTCCGGGTAGTAGAACTGAAGCTTTCTTT. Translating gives CASTPGSRTEAFF.

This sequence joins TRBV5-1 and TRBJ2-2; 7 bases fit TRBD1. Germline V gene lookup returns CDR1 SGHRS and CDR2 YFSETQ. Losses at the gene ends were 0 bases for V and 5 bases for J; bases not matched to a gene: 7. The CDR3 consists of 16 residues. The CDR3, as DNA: TGCGCCAGCAGCTTGGACGGGACAGTTAGGACCGGGGAGCTGTTTTTT. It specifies CASSLDGTVRTGELFF.

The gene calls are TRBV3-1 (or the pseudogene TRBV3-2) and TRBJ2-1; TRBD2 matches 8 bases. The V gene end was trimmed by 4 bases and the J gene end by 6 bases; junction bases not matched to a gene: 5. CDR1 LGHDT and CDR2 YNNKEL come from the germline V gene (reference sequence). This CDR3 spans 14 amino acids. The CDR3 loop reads CASSPVAGGNEQFF. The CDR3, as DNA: TGTGCCAGCAGCCCCGTGGCGGGGGGCAATGAGCAGTTCTTC.

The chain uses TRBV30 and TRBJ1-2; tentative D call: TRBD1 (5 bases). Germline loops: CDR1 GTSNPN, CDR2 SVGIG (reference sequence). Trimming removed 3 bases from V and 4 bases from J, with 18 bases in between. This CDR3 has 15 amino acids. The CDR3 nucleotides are TGTGCCTGGAGCCGACAAGCCCTCGGGGGCTATGGCTACACCTTC. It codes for CAWSRQALGGYGYTF.

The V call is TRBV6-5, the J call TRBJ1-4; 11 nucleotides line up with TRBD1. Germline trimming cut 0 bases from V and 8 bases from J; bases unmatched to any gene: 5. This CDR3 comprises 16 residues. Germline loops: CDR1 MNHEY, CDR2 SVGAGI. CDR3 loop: CASSYSTGQGEEKLFF. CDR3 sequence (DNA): TGTGCCAGCAGTTACTCGACGGGACAGGGGGAGGAAAAACTGTTTTTT.

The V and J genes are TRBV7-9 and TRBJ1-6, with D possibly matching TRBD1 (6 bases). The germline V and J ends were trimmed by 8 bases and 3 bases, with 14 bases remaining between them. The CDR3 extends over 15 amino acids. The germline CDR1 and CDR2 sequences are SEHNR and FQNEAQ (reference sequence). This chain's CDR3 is CASGAGAGYNSPLHF. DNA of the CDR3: TGTGCCAGCGGGGCAGGGGCCGGCTATAATTCACCCCTCCACTTT. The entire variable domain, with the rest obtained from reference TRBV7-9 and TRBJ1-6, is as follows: DTGVSQNPRHKITKRGQNVTFRCDPISEHNRLYWYRQTLGQGPEFLTYFQNEAQLEKSRLLSDRFSAERPKGSFSTLEIQRTEQGDSAMYLCASGAGAGYNSPLHFGNGTRLTVT.

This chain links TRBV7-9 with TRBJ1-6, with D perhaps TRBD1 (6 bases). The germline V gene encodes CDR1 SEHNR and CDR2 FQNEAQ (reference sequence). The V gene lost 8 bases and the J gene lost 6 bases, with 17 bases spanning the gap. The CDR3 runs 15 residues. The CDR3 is CASRSSRGTNSPLHF. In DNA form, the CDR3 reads TGTGCCAGCCGCTCCAGCAGGGGCACTAATTCACCCCTCCACTTT.

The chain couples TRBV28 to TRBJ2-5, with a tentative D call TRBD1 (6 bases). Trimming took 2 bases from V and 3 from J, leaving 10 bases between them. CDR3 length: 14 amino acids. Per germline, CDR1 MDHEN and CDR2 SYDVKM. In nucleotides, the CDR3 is TGTGCCAGCAGTTTAGGGGCAGGGGAAGAGACCCAGTACTTC. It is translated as CASSLGAGEETQYF.

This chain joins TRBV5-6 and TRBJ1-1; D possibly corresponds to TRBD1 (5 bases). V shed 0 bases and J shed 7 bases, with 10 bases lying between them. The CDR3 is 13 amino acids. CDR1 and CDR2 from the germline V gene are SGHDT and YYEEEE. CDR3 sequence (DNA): TGTGCCAGCAGCTTGGGGGCAGGGATTGAAGCTTTCTTT. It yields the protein CASSLGAGIEAFF.

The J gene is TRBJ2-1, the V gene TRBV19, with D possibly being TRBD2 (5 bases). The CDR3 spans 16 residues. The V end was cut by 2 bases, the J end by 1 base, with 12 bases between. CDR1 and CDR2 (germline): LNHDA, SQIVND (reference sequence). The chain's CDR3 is CASSIPGTQSYNEQFF. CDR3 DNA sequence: TGTGCCAGTAGTATACCGGGAACCCAGTCCTACAATGAGCAGTTCTTC.

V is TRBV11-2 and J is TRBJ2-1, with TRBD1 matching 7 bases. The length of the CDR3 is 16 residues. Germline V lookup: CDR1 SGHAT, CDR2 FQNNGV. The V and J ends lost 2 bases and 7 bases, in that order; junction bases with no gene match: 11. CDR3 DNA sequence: TGTGCCAGCAGCTTAATACAGGGGAGTGGGCAGAATGAGCAGTTCTTC. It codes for CASSLIQGSGQNEQFF.